These T cell receptor beta chains were read from a single sample in a study of cytomegalovirus exposure and HLA in healthy donors. TCRdb keeps only in-frame clones here, not all; method: immunoSEQ multiplex PCR. The data hold fewer than 250,000 clones, with more than 75% observed a single time. The sample was PBMCs. The receptor source for this set is a man in his forties or fifties in good health and CMV-seropositive. Both conserved end residues are part of each CDR3. The D gene is left open where the match is weak.

>TRBJ2-2|TRBV9|NA
CASSPSRRTGELFF
TGTGCCAGCAGCCCAAGCCGGAGGACCGGGGAGCTGTTTTTT
>TRBJ2-1|TRBV9|NA
CASSVEAAQYNEQFF
TGTGCCAGCAGCGTTGAGGCAGCTCAATACAATGAGCAGTTCTTC
>TRBJ1-2|TRBV6-1|NA
CASSGTRVVVYGYTF
TGTGCCAGCAGTGGGACCAGGGTAGTAGTCTATGGCTACACCTTC
>TRBJ2-4|TRBV19|NA
CASSIANRAKNIQYF
TGTGCCAGTAGTATCGCTAATCGTGCCAAAAACATTCAGTACTTC
>TRBJ2-7|TRBV7-2|NA
CASSLFPYEQYF
TGTGCCAGCAGCTTATTCCCTTACGAGCAGTACTTC
>TRBJ2-2|TRBV7-6|TRBD2
CASSWTGLGDGELFF
TGTGCCAGCAGCTGGACGGGACTAGGGGACGGGGAGCTGTTTTTT
>TRBJ2-5|TRBV5-1|NA
CASSFWQGQETQYF
TGCGCCAGCAGCTTTTGGCAGGGCCAAGAGACCCAGTACTTC
>TRBJ2-7|TRBV2|TRBD2
CASGSWREEFYEQYF
TGTGCCAGCGGTTCCTGGCGGGAGGAGTTCTACGAGCAGTACTTC
>TRBJ2-1|TRBV30|TRBD2
CAWDPGTSGYNEQFF
TGTGCCTGGGACCCCGGGACTAGCGGCTACAATGAGCAGTTCTTC
>TRBJ2-7|TRBV9|NA
CASSPSGVGYEQYF
TGTGCCAGCAGCCCTTCAGGGGTGGGGTACGAGCAGTACTTC
>TRBJ1-2|TRBV6-1|NA
CASSASAQGTINYGYTF
TGTGCCAGCAGTGCGTCGGCACAGGGAACGATTAACTATGGCTACACCTTC